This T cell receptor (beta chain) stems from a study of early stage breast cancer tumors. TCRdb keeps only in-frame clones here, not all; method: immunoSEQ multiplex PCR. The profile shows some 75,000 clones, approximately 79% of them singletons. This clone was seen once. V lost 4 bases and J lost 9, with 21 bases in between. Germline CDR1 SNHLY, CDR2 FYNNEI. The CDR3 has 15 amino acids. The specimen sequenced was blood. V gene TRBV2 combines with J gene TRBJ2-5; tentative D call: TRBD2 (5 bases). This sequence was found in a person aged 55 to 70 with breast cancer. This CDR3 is CASSGILWLARAQYF. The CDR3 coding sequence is TGTGCCAGCAGTGGGATCTTGTGGCTAGCACGGGCCCAGTACTTC.